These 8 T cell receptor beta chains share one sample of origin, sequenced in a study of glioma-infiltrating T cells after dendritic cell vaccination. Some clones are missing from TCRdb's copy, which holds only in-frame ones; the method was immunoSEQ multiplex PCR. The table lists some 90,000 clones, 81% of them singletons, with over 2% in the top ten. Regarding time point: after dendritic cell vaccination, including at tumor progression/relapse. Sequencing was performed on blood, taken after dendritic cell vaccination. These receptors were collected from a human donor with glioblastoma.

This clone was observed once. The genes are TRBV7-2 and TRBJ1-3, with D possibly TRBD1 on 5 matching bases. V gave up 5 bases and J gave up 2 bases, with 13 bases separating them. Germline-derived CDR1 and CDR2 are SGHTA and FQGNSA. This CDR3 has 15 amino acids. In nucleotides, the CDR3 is TGTGCCAGCAGCCCATCCGGGGGTACTGGAAACACCATATATTTT. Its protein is CASSPSGGTGNTIYF.

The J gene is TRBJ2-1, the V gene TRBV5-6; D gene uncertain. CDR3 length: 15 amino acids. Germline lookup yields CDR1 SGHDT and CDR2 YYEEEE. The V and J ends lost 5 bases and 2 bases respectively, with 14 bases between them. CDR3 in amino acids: CASRSDSRAYNEQFF. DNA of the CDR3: TGTGCCAGCAGATCAGACTCTCGGGCCTACAATGAGCAGTTCTTC. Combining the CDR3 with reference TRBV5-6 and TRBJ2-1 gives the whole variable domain DAGVTQSPTHLIKTRGQQVTLRCSPKSGHDTVSWYQQALGQGPQFIFQYYEEEERQRGNFPDRFSGHQFPNYSSELNVNALLLGDSALYLCASRSDSRAYNEQFFGPGTRLTVL.

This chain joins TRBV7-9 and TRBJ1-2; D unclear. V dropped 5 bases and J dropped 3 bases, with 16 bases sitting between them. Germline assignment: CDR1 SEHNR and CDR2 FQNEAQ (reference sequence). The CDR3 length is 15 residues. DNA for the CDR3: TGTGCCAGCAGCCTCGGCCATCCGGCGGACTATGGCTACACCTTC. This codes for CASSLGHPADYGYTF.

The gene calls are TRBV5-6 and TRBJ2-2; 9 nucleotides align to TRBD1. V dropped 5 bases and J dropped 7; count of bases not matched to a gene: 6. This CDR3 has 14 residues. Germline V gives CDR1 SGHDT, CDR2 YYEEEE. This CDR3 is CASRLGQGFGELFF. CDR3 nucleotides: TGTGCCAGCAGACTAGGACAGGGGTTCGGGGAGCTGTTTTTT. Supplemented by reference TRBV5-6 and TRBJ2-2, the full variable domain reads DAGVTQSPTHLIKTRGQQVTLRCSPKSGHDTVSWYQQALGQGPQFIFQYYEEEERQRGNFPDRFSGHQFPNYSSELNVNALLLGDSALYLCASRLGQGFGELFFGEGSRLTVL.

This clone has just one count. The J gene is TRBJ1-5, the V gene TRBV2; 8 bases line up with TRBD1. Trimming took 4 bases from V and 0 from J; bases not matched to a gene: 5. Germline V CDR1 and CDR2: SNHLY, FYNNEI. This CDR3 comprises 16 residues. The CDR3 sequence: CASSGHQGASNQPQHF. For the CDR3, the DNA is TGTGCCAGCAGTGGTCATCAGGGGGCTAGCAATCAGCCCCAGCATTTT.

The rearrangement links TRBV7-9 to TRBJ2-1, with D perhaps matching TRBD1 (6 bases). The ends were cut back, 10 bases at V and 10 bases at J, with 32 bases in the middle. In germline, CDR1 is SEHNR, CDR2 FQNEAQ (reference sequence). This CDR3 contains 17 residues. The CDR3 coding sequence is TGTGCCATCCGGGCGCGCGGAGGACGAACAATACAGGGAGAGCAGTTCTTC. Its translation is CAIRARGGRTIQGEQFF.

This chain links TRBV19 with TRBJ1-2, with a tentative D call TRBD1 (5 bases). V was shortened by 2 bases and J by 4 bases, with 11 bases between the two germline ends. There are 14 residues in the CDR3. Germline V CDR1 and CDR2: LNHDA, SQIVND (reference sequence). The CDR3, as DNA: TGTGCCAGTAGTATACGGGGGATTTCCTATGGCTACACCTTC. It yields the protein CASSIRGISYGYTF.

This chain's CDR3 is CASSIRDTNTEAFF. CDR3 bases: TGTGCCAGCAGTATCCGGGACACTAACACTGAAGCTTTCTTT. The J gene is TRBJ1-1, the V gene TRBV25-1; the D gene is possibly TRBD1 (6 bases). V was cut by 5 bases and J by 2 bases, with 12 bases left in between. The CDR3 spans 14 residues. Germline loops: CDR1 MGHDK, CDR2 SYGVNS.